Presented here are 18 T cell receptor beta chains from one specimen sequenced in a study of breast tumors, draining lymph nodes, adjacent tissues (dated by TCRdb to the mid-2010s). Lymph node samples came from the axillary draining lymph nodes of breast cancer patients. The library was made by multiplex PCR. Sequencing relied on an Illumina HiSeq 2000. The public reads were reanalyzed by TCRdb: fastp trimming at Q25, MiXCR alignment, in-frame beta chains only. Every CDR3 protein is listed once, alongside the most common genes and DNA of its rows. For this sample there are approximately 150,000 distinct CDR3 sequences; roughly 35% appear just once. Jointly, the top ten make up roughly 3.8% of the sample. The sequenced sample consisted of axillary lymph node tissue. The receptors were gathered from a female donor with breast cancer. Some clones in this sample may be carry-over from other donors' samples.

The sample holds many counts of this clonotype. This sequence may be a read error, since a much larger clone differs from it by one base. The chain combines TRBV20-1 with TRBJ1-3; a weak D match, TRBD1 (6 bases). Trimming cost V 5 bases and J 0 bases, with 20 bases left between them. The CDR3 loop spans 17 amino acids. Germline CDR1 DFQATT, CDR2 SNEGSKA (reference sequence). The CDR3: CSALDLGGTSSGNTIYF. For the CDR3, the DNA is TGCAGTGCTCTTGATCTCGGGGGCACTAGCTCTGGAAACACCATATATTTT.

This chain links TRBV4-1 with TRBJ2-3; TRBD1 agrees at 9 bases. Germline values: CDR1 MGHRA, CDR2 YSYEKL. V lost 1 base to trimming and J lost 11 bases; unmatched junction nucleotides: 4. CDR3 size: 13 residues. CDR3 in amino acids: CASSQGGTGRQYF. The CDR3 coding sequence is TGCGCCAGCAGCCAAGGAGGGACAGGGAGGCAGTATTTT.

This clonotype appeared a few times. The chain joins TRBV6-2 or TRBV6-3 to TRBJ2-3, with 7 bases matching TRBD2. The trim removed 6 bases at V and 6 bases at J, leaving 12 bases unmatched. CDR1 and CDR2 (germline): MNHEY, SVGEGT. There are 15 residues in the CDR3. The CDR3 DNA reads as TGTGCCAGCAGCCATGGAGGGAGGGCCGCCGATACGCAGTATTTT. This gives the protein CASSHGGRAADTQYF.

This clonotype was detected ten times or more. The chain uses TRBV30 and TRBJ1-4; D perhaps matches TRBD1 (5 bases). The length of the CDR3 is 15 residues. Trimming stripped 4 bases from V and 4 bases from J, with 16 bases between. The germline V gene has CDR1 GTSNPN and CDR2 SVGIG (reference sequence). For the CDR3, the DNA is TGTGCCTGGACCCGTGGGATCAGGGATAATGAAAAACTGTTTTTT. This codes for CAWTRGIRDNEKLFF.

Only a few counts were recorded for this clonotype. A much larger clone is a single base away; this may be a read error. Here the CDR3 DNA reads TGTGCCAGCAGCACGGGGATTTACACCGGGGGGCTGTTTTTT. Translating it yields CASSTGIYTGGLFF. This chain joins TRBV12-3 or TRBV12-4 and TRBJ2-2; D is perhaps TRBD2 (6 bases). There are 14 residues in the CDR3.

This clonotype was seen only a few times. This clone may be a read error of a much larger clone one base away. The V and J genes are TRBV7-2 and TRBJ1-2; D is unresolved. CDR3 size: 15 residues. Germline V gene sequence: CDR1 SGHTA, CDR2 FQGNSA. CDR3 in DNA: TGTGCCGGCAGCTTAGATTACAGTTCTAACTATGGCTACACCTTC. Translation gives CAGSLDYSSNYGYTF.

The sample holds many counts of this clonotype. The chain recombines TRBV14 with TRBJ2-2; possible D gene TRBD1, 5 bases. V dropped 4 bases and J dropped 3 bases, with 18 bases sitting between them. The V gene's germline CDR1 is SGHDN and CDR2 FVKESK. The CDR3 extends over 17 amino acids. Written as DNA, the CDR3 is TGTGCCAGCAGCCCATCACGAGGCAGGGCCGACACCGGGGAGCTGTTTTTT. It translates to CASSPSRGRADTGELFF.

The chain uses TRBV9 and TRBJ1-6, with a weak D call TRBD1 (5 bases). Trimming took off 7 bases at V and 5 bases at J, with 13 bases between the two ends. Germline V CDR1 and CDR2: SGDLS, YYNGEE. The CDR3 runs to 14 residues. This CDR3 is CASRRVGDNSPLHF. CDR3 nucleotide sequence: TGTGCCAGCCGAAGGGTGGGGGATAATTCACCCCTCCACTTT.

The rearrangement links TRBV19 to TRBJ2-1; D may correspond to TRBD1 or TRBD2 (5 bases each). CDR3 size: 20 residues. CDR1 and CDR2 from the germline V gene are LNHDA and SQIVND (reference sequence). Between the trimmed V and J ends, which lost 7 bases and 0 bases, there was a span of 28 bases. Written as DNA, the CDR3 is TGTGCCAGTATCAGCCCTTCGGGGAATCCCTCAGGGAGCTCCTACAATGAGCAGTTCTTC. This encodes CASISPSGNPSGSSYNEQFF.

This clonotype was detected many times. The CDR3 DNA reads as TGCAGCAGGGGGGGGAGCTCCTACGAGCAGTACTTC. It codes for CSRGGSSYEQYF. This chain connects TRBV20-1 to TRBJ2-7, with D perhaps assigned TRBD1 or TRBD2 (7 bases each). Germline CDR1 is DFQATT and CDR2 is SNEGSKA (reference sequence). The CDR3 sequence is 12 residues long.

CDR3 sequence: CASSARRGHPPLANYGYTF. CDR3 nucleotides: TGTGCCAGCAGTGCAAGAAGGGGACATCCTCCCCTAGCTAACTATGGCTACACCTTC. The rearrangement joins TRBV6-5 to TRBJ1-2; D perhaps matches TRBD1 (6 bases). Germline V gives CDR1 MNHEY, CDR2 SVGAGI. Trimming took off 5 bases at V and 0 bases at J, with 25 bases between the two ends. This CDR3 comprises 19 residues.

There are a few counts of this clonotype. The rearrangement joins TRBV30 to TRBJ1-1, with D perhaps TRBD1 (6 bases). The CDR3 is made up of 13 amino acids. Deletions cut 3 bases from V and 1 base from J, with 9 bases between. Germline CDR1 reads GTSNPN; CDR2 reads SVGIG (reference sequence). CDR3 bases: TGTGCCTGGAGCCTAGGGGGGAACACTGAAGCTTTCTTT. It specifies CAWSLGGNTEAFF. The full variable domain, rest sourced from reference TRBV30 and TRBJ1-1, is SQTIHQWPATLVQPVGSPLSLECTVEGTSNPNLYWYRQAAGRGLQLLFYSVGIGQISSEVPQNLSASRPQDRQFILSSKKLLLSDSGFYLCAWSLGGNTEAFFGQGTRLTVV.

In this sample, this clonotype turned up a few times. The chain has TRBV24-1 and TRBJ2-3; D might be TRBD1 or TRBD2, each matching 7 bases. The CDR3 loop spans 17 amino acids. V was cut by 7 bases and J by 2 bases, with 21 bases left in between. Germline V CDR1 and CDR2: KGHDR, SFDVKD. The CDR3 nucleotides read TGTGCCACCAGGGGGCAGGGGGGGCGAGGGGTCACAGATACGCAGTATTTT. Amino acid sequence: CATRGQGGRGVTDTQYF.

This clonotype appeared many times. This chain uses TRBV5-1 with TRBJ2-3; 9 nucleotides agree with TRBD1. The CDR3 has 19 residues. Germline assignment: CDR1 SGHRS and CDR2 YFSETQ. Unmatched junction bases numbered 16, after V lost 4 bases and J lost 1 base. CDR3 sequence: CASSPDPRRDRAGTDTQYF. CDR3 nucleotide sequence: TGCGCCAGCAGCCCGGACCCCCGCCGGGACAGGGCGGGCACAGATACGCAGTATTTT.

Only a few counts were recorded for this clonotype. With a much larger clone just one base away, this may be a read error. The rearrangement uses TRBV27 and TRBJ2-5; TRBD1 is a possible D gene (6 bases). The CDR3 loop spans 13 amino acids. CDR1 is MNHEY and CDR2 is SMNVEV in the germline V gene (reference sequence). V was cut by 5 bases and J by 10 bases, with 17 bases left in between. The CDR3 reads CASSGGQIQIQYF. DNA of the CDR3: TGTGCCAGCAGTGGCGGACAGATCCAGATCCAGTACTTC.

This clonotype has ten or more counts. The V gene is TRBV7-3, the J gene TRBJ2-2; perhaps TRBD1 as D (6 bases). This CDR3 has 16 amino acids. The V gene's germline CDR1 is SGHTA and CDR2 FQGTGA. With 4 bases removed from V and 1 base from J, the gap between germline ends came to 13 bases. CDR3 nucleotide sequence: TGTGCCAGCAGCTCTCAAAGGGGGATGAACACCGGGGAGCTGTTTTTT. This codes for CASSSQRGMNTGELFF.

This chain connects TRBV19 to TRBJ1-3; 12 bases fit TRBD1. The CDR3 contains 16 residues. V shed 4 bases, J shed 4 bases, and the junction held 5 bases outside the gene matches. Germline CDR1 is LNHDA and CDR2 is SQIVND (reference sequence). CDR3 protein: CASSKGTGGSGNTIYF. As DNA, the CDR3 is TGTGCCAGTAGTAAGGGGACAGGGGGCTCCGGAAACACCATATATTTT. The full variable domain, in which reference TRBV19 and TRBJ1-3 provide the parts outside the CDR3, is DGGITQSPKYLFRKEGQNVTLSCEQNLNHDAMYWYRQDPGQGLRLIYYSQIVNDFQKGDIAEGYSVSREKKESFPLTVTSAQKNPTAFYLCASSKGTGGSGNTIYFGEGSWLTVV.

This clonotype was seen once. The gene calls are TRBV7-9 and TRBJ1-6; D gene uncertain. The CDR3 loop spans 16 amino acids. V was trimmed by 5 bases and J by 0 bases, leaving 11 bases between them. Germline V gene data show CDR1 as SEHNR and CDR2 as FQNEAQ (reference sequence). The CDR3 DNA reads TGTGCCAGCAGCCTCCGGGCAGGCTCCTATAATTCACCCCTCCACTTT. This encodes CASSLRAGSYNSPLHF.